This T cell receptor beta chain derives from a study of T cell responses to AZD1222 COVID-19 vaccine (dated by TCRdb to 2020 to 2023). Study-level background: Because spike-specific TCR depth and breadth did not differ between the two schedules, AZD1222 recipients who got a second dose at roughly 4 weeks were pooled with those who got a second dose at roughly 12 weeks. A total of 230 to 250 trial participants underwent TCR sequencing, of whom approximately 200 had received two doses of AZD1222 and 26 had received two doses of the MenACWY control vaccine. Trial participants were enrolled by age into subgroups of 18-55, 56-69 and 70-plus years, and roughly 150, 30 and 60 TCR-sequenced participants, respectively, were included in these subgroups.

Interpreted using the paper, the time point label stands for: baseline before first vaccination. Vaccinee samples were obtained from the UK trials COV001 and COV002, which included a single-blind randomized controlled phase 2/3 trial of AZD1222 (ChAdOx1 nCoV-19) in healthy adults. Trial participant PBMC samples were collected at day 0 and day 28 after the second dose for TCRbeta chain sequencing. Paper-wide results and their limitations: No day 14 peak-response samples were available, so repertoires were characterized only after the peak T cell response. Nearly half of unique spike-specific TCRs reportedly recognized epitopes outside regions mutated in the B.1.351 and B.1.1.7 variants. After two AZD1222 doses, spike-specific TCR breadth and depth were significantly higher than at day 0 and than in MenACWY recipients. Most participants were white British and females outnumbered males, and the authors suggested that clonal diversity may have been underestimated. The whole spike protein was spanned by vaccine-associated CD4 TCRs, and dominant responses were seen in regions 160-218 and 743-854. Conclusions about previously exposed vaccinees are limited, since just a handful of AZD1222 recipients were seropositive for SARS-CoV-2 at baseline. The 56-69-year group was small, and its depth increase did not reach significance, likely because of low power.

The CDR3 regions of human TCRbeta chains were subjected to immunosequencing. The published analysis was carried out like this. TCRs in the repertoires were matched against a reference library of SARS-CoV-2-specific TCRs that had been generated with the MIRA antigen-specificity platform. Breadth was defined as the fraction of unique TCRs that were SARS-CoV-2-associated, and depth was defined as the fraction of total T cells that were SARS-CoV-2-associated. Using the MIRA data, every spike-specific TCR was mapped to the spike region that the TCR reacted to and assigned to either a CD4 or a CD8 class. Log10-transformed breadth and depth values were compared by one-way ANOVA with Sidak's multiple comparisons tests. In its TCRdb copy, this immuneACCESS table keeps in-frame sequences only and misses some clones. Where compared with another copy, unresolved V genes explain less than half of these, and the others have no known cause. V, J and clone size reflect that table, while D and trimming were determined from the DNA. The sample records some 150,000 clones, more than 75% of which are singletons. The ten largest make up about 5.3% of the sample.

About this clone itself: Its antigen is currently not known. Base qualities are not provided; no much larger clone lies one nucleotide away.

The cysteine opens and the phenylalanine closes a CDR3 of 13 amino acids. The entry retains the CDR3 DNA only, 39 bases that are in frame from base 1. V loses 3 bases, J loses 13 bases, and the germline ends lie 19 bases apart. Per the germline V gene, SGHTA is the CDR1 and FQGNSA is the CDR2. The receptor's source is an adult in good health. The V gene is TRBV7-2 and the J gene is TRBJ2-7; the D gene is perhaps TRBD1 or TRBD2, each of them matching over 6 bases. The sequencing used peripheral blood, collected on day 0 of AZD1222 vaccination. The bases are TGTGCCAGCAGCTTTCCCCCCCTAGGGGGGCTATACTTC. It translates to CASSFPPLGGLYF.